These 2 T cell receptor beta chains share one sample of origin, sequenced in a study of neurological immune-mediated disorders. TCRdb re-analysed the 5' RACE reads in MiXCR, keeping a single row per CDR3 protein. In the table there are some 120,000 distinct CDR3 sequences, about 3.2% of which are singletons. Material: PBMCs. These receptors all stem from a woman aged 30 to 39 with multiple sclerosis.

This clonotype was counted at least ten times. The chain links TRBV2 to TRBJ1-1; unclear D gene. Germline V lookup: CDR1 SNHLY, CDR2 FYNNEI. Trimming removed 6 bases from V and 1 base from J, with 9 bases in between. This CDR3 is built from 13 residues. CDR3 in DNA: TGTGCCAGCAGCTCCGACAAGAACACTGAAGCTTTCTTT. Translating gives CASSSDKNTEAFF.

This clonotype occurred many times. This sequence joins TRBV6-1 and TRBJ1-2, with D hard to call. The CDR3 contains 17 residues. Trimming took off 2 bases at V and 0 bases at J, with 16 bases between the two ends. CDR1 and CDR2 from the germline V gene are MNHNS and SASEGT. CDR3 bases: TGTGCCAGCAGTGAAAGGGCAGGCCACCAAGCTAACTATGGCTACACCTTC. Translating gives CASSERAGHQANYGYTF.